These 18 T cell receptor beta chains came from one sample sequenced in a study of cytomegalovirus exposure and HLA in healthy donors. The PCR contained 60 Vbeta and 13 Jbeta primers. This table comes from immunoSEQ multiplex PCR, and its TCRdb copy is limited to in-frame clones, with some not included. The profile covers under 300,000 clones, with just over 85% appearing a single time and almost 4% taken by the ten largest. The sequencing input was PBMCs. The receptors were gathered from a man aged 35-49 years in good health and CMV-seropositive.

The chain employs TRBV5-4 and TRBJ2-1; perhaps TRBD2 as D (5 bases). Germline V gene data show CDR1 as SGHNT and CDR2 as YYREEE (reference sequence). The CDR3 contains 15 residues. V dropped 0 bases and J dropped 6 bases, with 13 bases sitting between them. CDR3 residues: CASSLGAPLGNEQFF. The CDR3 region has the DNA TGTGCCAGCAGCTTGGGGGCTCCACTAGGCAATGAGCAGTTCTTC.

The chain combines TRBV5-8 with TRBJ2-1; no firm D call. This CDR3 region has 16 residues. CDR1 SGHTS and CDR2 YDEGEE come from the germline V gene. V was clipped by 4 bases and J by 2 bases, with 16 bases between them. CDR3 DNA: TGTGCCAGCAGCGGTACAATTGGAGCGACCTACAATGAGCAGTTCTTC. It encodes CASSGTIGATYNEQFF. Variable domain in full (rest from reference TRBV5-8 and TRBJ2-1): EAGVTQSPTHLIKTRGQQATLRCSPISGHTSVYWYQQALGLGLQFLLWYDEGEERNRGNFPPRFSGRQFPNYSSELNVNALELEDSALYLCASSGTIGATYNEQFFGPGTRLTVL.

The chain employs TRBV5-5 and TRBJ2-7, with 8 positions matching TRBD2. Germline loops: CDR1 SGHKS, CDR2 YYEKEE (reference sequence). The CDR3 totals 17 residues. J lost 2 bases, V lost 0 bases, and 10 bases had no gene match. The CDR3 spells CASSLATRGGLTYEQYF. CDR3 DNA sequence: TGTGCCAGCAGCTTGGCCACCCGGGGGGGCCTAACCTACGAGCAGTACTTC.

The chain uses TRBV14 and TRBJ2-5; D possibly corresponds to TRBD2 (6 bases). Trimming took 3 bases from V and 8 from J, leaving 7 bases between them. Germline CDR1 SGHDN, CDR2 FVKESK. The CDR3 extends over 11 amino acids. The CDR3 region is CASSQRGTQYF. CDR3 nucleotides: TGTGCCAGCAGCCAGCGGGGAACCCAGTACTTC.

The chain has TRBV29-1 and TRBJ2-5, with 10 bases lining up with TRBD2. The last part of the DNA fits TRBJ2-7 better; the J call may be wrong. Germline lookup yields CDR1 SQVTM and CDR2 ANQGSEA. The CDR3 runs to 15 residues. CDR3 DNA sequence: TGCAGCGTCTCCGAGCTAGCGGGAGTAACCTACGAGCAGTACTTC. It yields the protein CSVSELAGVTYEQYF.

The chain uses TRBV11-2 and TRBJ1-1; TRBD1 might be the D (5 bases). Germline V lookup: CDR1 SGHAT, CDR2 FQNNGV. The V end was cut by 5 bases, the J end by 2 bases, with 21 bases between. The CDR3 sequence is 17 residues long. The CDR3 spells CASSHGRGGSINTEAFF. As DNA, the CDR3 is TGTGCCAGCAGCCACGGACGGGGGGGTTCGATTAACACTGAAGCTTTCTTT.

This clone was seen just once. The chain links TRBV27 to TRBJ2-7, with a possible D match to TRBD2 (6 bases). CDR1 and CDR2 (germline): MNHEY, SMNVEV (reference sequence). The CDR3 covers 18 residues. V lost 3 bases, J lost 0 bases, and 21 bases lay in between. DNA for the CDR3: TGTGCCAGCAGTTTTAGACGAGGGGCTAGCGCGAACTCCTACGAGCAGTACTTC. It specifies CASSFRRGASANSYEQYF.

The rearrangement links TRBV14 to TRBJ2-2, with a weak D call TRBD2 (5 bases). CDR1 is SGHDN, CDR2 FVKESK, per germline. V was pared by 2 bases and J by 5 bases, with 6 bases between. This CDR3 region has 13 residues. The CDR3 DNA is TGTGCCAGCAGCCAACAGCGGACCGGGGAGCTGTTTTTT. The encoded protein is CASSQQRTGELFF.

The chain employs TRBV7-9 and TRBJ2-7; maybe TRBD2 (6 bases). The germline CDR1 and CDR2 sequences are SEHNR and FQNEAQ (reference sequence). The CDR3 covers 12 residues. V lost 5 bases and J lost 7, with 12 bases in between. The CDR3 here is CASSPPRGEQYF. The CDR3 bases are TGTGCCAGCAGCCCCCCCCGGGGGGAGCAGTACTTC.

In this sample, this clone turned up once. The chain combines TRBV30 with TRBJ2-5; 8 bases align to TRBD2. J lost 6 bases, V lost 0 bases, and 6 bases had no gene match. The germline V gene has CDR1 GTSNPN and CDR2 SVGIG (reference sequence). The CDR3 consists of 14 residues. The CDR3 loop is CAWSVSGGEKTQYF. The CDR3 DNA reads as TGTGCCTGGAGTGTTTCCGGGGGGGAAAAGACCCAGTACTTC.

The chain has TRBV19 and TRBJ1-1, with D perhaps matching TRBD1 (6 bases). Trimming removed 6 bases at V and 0 bases at J, with 14 bases between. This CDR3 is built from 15 residues. CDR1 and CDR2 from the germline V gene are LNHDA and SQIVND (reference sequence). The chain's CDR3 is CASSLGGAMNTEAFF. CDR3 nucleotide sequence: TGTGCCAGTAGCCTGGGGGGGGCTATGAACACTGAAGCTTTCTTT.

With respect to this clone: The identical CDR3 is also encoded by other nucleotide sequences in the sample. The gene calls are TRBV30 and TRBJ1-2; TRBD1 matches 10 bases. The CDR3 spans 12 residues. V shed 7 bases, J shed 3 bases, and the junction held 2 bases outside the gene matches. The V gene's germline CDR1 is GTSNPN and CDR2 SVGIG (reference sequence). This CDR3 is CALDRGHYGYTF. The CDR3 region has the DNA TGTGCCTTAGACAGGGGGCACTATGGCTACACCTTC.

This chain links TRBV7-9 with TRBJ2-1, with D possibly TRBD2 on 6 matching bases. This CDR3 has 16 residues. Per germline, CDR1 SEHNR and CDR2 FQNEAQ (reference sequence). The V gene lost 5 bases and the J gene lost 8 bases, with 22 bases spanning the gap. The CDR3 nucleotides are TGTGCCAGCAGCCTCCTTGGGGGACTCTCACCTTATGAGCAGTTCTTC. It is translated as CASSLLGGLSPYEQFF.

V usage is TRBV19 and J usage is TRBJ2-7, with 11 positions matching TRBD2. Germline CDR1 LNHDA, CDR2 SQIVND (reference sequence). This CDR3 comprises 16 residues. Germline trimming cut 6 bases from V and 1 base from J; bases unmatched to any gene: 8. CDR3 amino acids: CASRMTSGITSYEQYF. CDR3 DNA sequence: TGTGCCAGTAGGATGACTAGCGGGATAACATCCTACGAGCAGTACTTC.

The rearrangement links TRBV18 to TRBJ2-7; tentative D call: TRBD1 (6 bases). Germline lookup yields CDR1 KGHSH and CDR2 LQKENI. V was cut by 3 bases and J by 1 base, with 10 bases left in between. There are 14 residues in the CDR3. DNA for the CDR3: TGTGCCAGCTCACCTGGACAGACTTCCTACGAGCAGTACTTC. This translates into CASSPGQTSYEQYF.

This chain connects TRBV19 to TRBJ1-5; D is unclear. The CDR3 is 15 residues long. Germline CDR1 LNHDA, CDR2 SQIVND (reference sequence). V gave up 1 base and J gave up 2 bases, with 9 bases separating them. The CDR3 region is CASSIGAGGNQPQHF. The DNA of the CDR3 is TGTGCCAGTAGTATAGGGGCGGGTGGCAATCAGCCCCAGCATTTT.

This clone occurred once. The identical CDR3 is also encoded by other nucleotide sequences in the sample. This chain joins TRBV19 and TRBJ2-4; D is possibly TRBD2 (5 bases). The ends were cut back, 3 bases at V and 0 bases at J, with 6 bases in the middle. Germline values: CDR1 LNHDA, CDR2 SQIVND (reference sequence). This CDR3 spans 14 amino acids. In DNA form, the CDR3 reads TGTGCCAGTAGTATTCGGGGAGCCAAAAACATTCAGTACTTC. This translates into CASSIRGAKNIQYF. The full variable domain, its missing parts supplied by reference TRBV19 and TRBJ2-4, is DGGITQSPKYLFRKEGQNVTLSCEQNLNHDAMYWYRQDPGQGLRLIYYSQIVNDFQKGDIAEGYSVSREKKESFPLTVTSAQKNPTAFYLCASSIRGAKNIQYFGAGTRLSVL.

This clone was counted ten times or more. CDR3 coding DNA: TGCGCCAGCAGCCAGTACGAGGACGGACAGTTTAGCAATCAGCCCCAGCATTTT. Translated, it gives CASSQYEDGQFSNQPQHF. V gene TRBV4-1 combines with J gene TRBJ1-5; the D gene is possibly TRBD1 (6 bases). The CDR3 contains 18 residues. Germline values: CDR1 MGHRA, CDR2 YSYEKL. Trimming took off 3 bases at V and 0 bases at J, with 18 bases between the two ends.